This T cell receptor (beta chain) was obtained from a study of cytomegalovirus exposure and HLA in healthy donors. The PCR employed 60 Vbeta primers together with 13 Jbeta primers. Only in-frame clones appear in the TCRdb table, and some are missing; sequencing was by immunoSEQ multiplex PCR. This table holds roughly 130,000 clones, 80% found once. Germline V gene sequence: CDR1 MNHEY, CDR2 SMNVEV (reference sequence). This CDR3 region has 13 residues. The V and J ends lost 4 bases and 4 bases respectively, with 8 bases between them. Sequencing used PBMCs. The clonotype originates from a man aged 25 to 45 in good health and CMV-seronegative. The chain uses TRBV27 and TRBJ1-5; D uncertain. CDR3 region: CASSSGLNQPQHF. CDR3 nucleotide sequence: TGTGCCAGCAGTTCAGGACTGAATCAGCCCCAGCATTTT.